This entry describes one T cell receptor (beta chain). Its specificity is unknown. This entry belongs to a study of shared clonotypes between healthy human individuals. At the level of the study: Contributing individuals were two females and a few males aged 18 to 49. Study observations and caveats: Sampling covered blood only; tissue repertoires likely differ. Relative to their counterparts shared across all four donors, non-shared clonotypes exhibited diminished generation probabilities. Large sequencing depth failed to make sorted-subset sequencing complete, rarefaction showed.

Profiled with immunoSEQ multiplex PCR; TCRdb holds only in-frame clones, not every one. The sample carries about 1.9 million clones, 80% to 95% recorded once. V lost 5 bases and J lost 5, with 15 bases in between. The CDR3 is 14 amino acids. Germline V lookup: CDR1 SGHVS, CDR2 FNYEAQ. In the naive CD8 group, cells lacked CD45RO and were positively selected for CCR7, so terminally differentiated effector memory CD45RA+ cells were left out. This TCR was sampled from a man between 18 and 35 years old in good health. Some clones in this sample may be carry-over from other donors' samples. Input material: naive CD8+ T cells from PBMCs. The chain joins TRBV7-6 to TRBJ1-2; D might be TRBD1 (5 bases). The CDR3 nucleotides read TGTGCCAGCAGCCATTCAGGGAGCGGGTATGGCTACACCTTC. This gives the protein CASSHSGSGYGYTF.